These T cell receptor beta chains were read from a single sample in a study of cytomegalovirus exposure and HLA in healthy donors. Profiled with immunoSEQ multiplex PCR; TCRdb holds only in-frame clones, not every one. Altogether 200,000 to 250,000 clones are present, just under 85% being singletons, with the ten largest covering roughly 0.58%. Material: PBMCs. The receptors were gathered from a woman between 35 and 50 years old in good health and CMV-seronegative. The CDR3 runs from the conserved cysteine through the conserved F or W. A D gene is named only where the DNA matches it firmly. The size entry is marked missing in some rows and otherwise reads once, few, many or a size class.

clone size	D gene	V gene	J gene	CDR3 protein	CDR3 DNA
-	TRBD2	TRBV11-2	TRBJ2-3	CASSQGGTQYF	TGTGCCAGCAGTCAGGGAGGGACGCAGTATTTT
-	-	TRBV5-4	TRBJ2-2	CASSYQGTGELFF	TGTGCCAGCAGCTATCAGGGGACCGGGGAGCTGTTTTTT
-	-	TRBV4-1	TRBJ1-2	CASSQDDSQYYGYTF	TGCGCCAGCAGCCAGGATGACAGCCAGTACTATGGCTACACCTTC
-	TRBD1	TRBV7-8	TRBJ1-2	CASSLVRTGNGYTF	TGTGCCAGCAGCTTAGTTCGGACAGGGAATGGCTACACCTTC
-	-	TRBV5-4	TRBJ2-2	CASSPSGGGNTGELFF	TGTGCCAGCAGCCCGAGCGGTGGTGGGAACACCGGGGAGCTGTTTTTT
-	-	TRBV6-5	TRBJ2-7	CASSYNPARGGYEQYF	TGTGCCAGCAGTTACAATCCGGCCAGGGGCGGCTACGAGCAGTACTTC
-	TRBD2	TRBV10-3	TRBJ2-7	CAIASGLAGAYEQYF	TGTGCCATCGCTTCGGGACTAGCGGGGGCGTACGAGCAGTACTTC
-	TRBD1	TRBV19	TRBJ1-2	CASTGTGNEYGYTF	TGTGCCAGCACCGGGACAGGGAATGAGTATGGCTACACCTTC
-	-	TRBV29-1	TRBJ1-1	CSVGVQPDTEAFF	TGCAGCGTTGGGGTACAGCCGGACACTGAAGCTTTCTTT
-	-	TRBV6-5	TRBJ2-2	CASSYPGHFAPGELFF	TGTGCCAGCAGTTACCCCGGACACTTTGCCCCCGGGGAGCTGTTTTTT
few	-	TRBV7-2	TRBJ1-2	CASRLVPGGLFYGYTF	TGTGCCAGCAGGCTAGTCCCGGGGGGCCTATTCTATGGCTACACCTTC
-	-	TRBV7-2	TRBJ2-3	CASSSVMGRPTDTQYF	TGTGCCAGCAGCTCTGTGATGGGGCGGCCCACAGATACGCAGTATTTT
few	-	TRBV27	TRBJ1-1	CASSPGGSRGTEAFF	TGTGCCAGCAGTCCAGGCGGGTCCCGCGGGACTGAAGCTTTCTTT
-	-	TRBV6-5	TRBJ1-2	CASSLGGNYGYTF	TGTGCCAGCAGTTTGGGGGGGAACTATGGCTACACCTTC
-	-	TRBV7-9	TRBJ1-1	CASSLGAGGNTEAFF	TGTGCCAGCAGCTTAGGGGCGGGGGGTAACACTGAAGCTTTCTTT
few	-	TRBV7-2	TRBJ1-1	CASSRWNTEAFF	TGTGCCAGCAGCCGTTGGAACACTGAAGCTTTCTTT
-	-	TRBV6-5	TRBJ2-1	CASSRQGYEQFF	TGTGCCAGCAGCCGCCAGGGCTATGAGCAGTTCTTC
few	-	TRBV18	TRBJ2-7	CAGSAAGPYEQYF	TGTGCCGGCTCAGCGGCAGGGCCCTACGAGCAGTACTTC
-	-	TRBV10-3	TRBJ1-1	CAISQLTGNTEAFF	TGTGCCATCAGTCAACTTACAGGGAACACTGAAGCTTTCTTT
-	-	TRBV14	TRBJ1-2	CATGTGRPYGYTF	TGTGCCACAGGGACCGGGAGACCCTATGGCTACACCTTC
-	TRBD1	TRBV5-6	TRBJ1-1	CASSLVQGATVSTEAFF	TGTGCCAGCAGCTTGGTACAGGGGGCGACGGTCTCCACTGAAGCTTTCTTT
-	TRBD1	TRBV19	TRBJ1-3	CASSISGGAGNTIYF	TGTGCCAGTAGTATCTCAGGGGGCGCTGGAAACACCATATATTTT
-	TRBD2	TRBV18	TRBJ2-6	CASSPLRASGGSGANVLTF	TGTGCCAGCTCACCACTAAGAGCAAGCGGGGGCTCTGGGGCCAACGTCCTGACTTTC
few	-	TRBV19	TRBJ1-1	CASSIVGARYAEAFF	TGTGCCAGTAGTATAGTAGGGGCAAGGTACGCTGAAGCTTTCTTT
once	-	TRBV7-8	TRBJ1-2	CASTGDGYGYTF	TGTGCCAGCACAGGGGACGGCTATGGCTACACCTTC
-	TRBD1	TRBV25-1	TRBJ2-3	CASSGGGQGATDTQYF	TGTGCCAGCAGTGGCGGGGGACAGGGGGCCACAGATACGCAGTATTTT
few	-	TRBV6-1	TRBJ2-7	CASSSPAQGREQYF	TGTGCCAGCAGTTCACCCGCCCAGGGTCGCGAGCAGTACTTC
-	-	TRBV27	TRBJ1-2	CASSLAFGSGYTF	TGTGCCAGCAGTTTGGCCTTTGGGAGTGGCTACACCTTC
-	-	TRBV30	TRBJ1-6	CAWSVLRGGLLHF	TGTGCCTGGAGTGTACTCCGGGGGGGGCTCCTCCACTTT
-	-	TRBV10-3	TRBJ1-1	CAITQERETEAFF	TGTGCCATCACCCAGGAGAGGGAGACTGAAGCTTTCTTT
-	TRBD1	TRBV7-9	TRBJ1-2	CASSLITGTGRGYTF	TGTGCCAGCAGCTTAATAACCGGGACAGGGCGAGGCTACACCTTC
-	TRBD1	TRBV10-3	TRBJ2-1	CAISEGQGKRNEQFF	TGTGCCATCAGTGAGGGACAGGGTAAACGCAATGAGCAGTTCTTC
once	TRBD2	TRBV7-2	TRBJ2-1	CASSLSAGGHNEQFF	TGTGCCAGCAGCTTATCGGCGGGGGGACACAATGAGCAGTTCTTC
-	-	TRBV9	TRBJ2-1	CASSVEQGNEQFF	TGTGCCAGCAGCGTAGAGCAGGGGAATGAGCAGTTCTTC
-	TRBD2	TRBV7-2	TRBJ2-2	CASTPTSWTGELFF	TGTGCCAGCACCCCGACTAGCTGGACCGGGGAGCTGTTTTTT
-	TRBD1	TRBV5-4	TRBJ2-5	CASSPNRGQETQYF	TGTGCCAGCAGCCCCAACAGGGGACAAGAGACCCAGTACTTC
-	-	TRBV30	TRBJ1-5	CAWSLVGVLRPQHF	TGTGCCTGGAGTTTGGTTGGAGTTTTAAGGCCCCAGCATTTT
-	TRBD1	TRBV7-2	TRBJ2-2	CASSLALLQGAFGGELFF	TGTGCCAGCAGCTTAGCCCTCCTCCAGGGGGCATTTGGCGGGGAGCTGTTTTTT
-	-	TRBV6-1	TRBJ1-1	CASSDGGQLNTEAFF	TGTGCCAGCAGTGATGGCGGACAGCTAAACACTGAAGCTTTCTTT
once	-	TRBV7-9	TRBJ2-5	CASSGGWLADQETQYF	TGTGCCAGCAGTGGGGGGTGGCTAGCCGACCAAGAGACCCAGTACTTC
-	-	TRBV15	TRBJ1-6	CATSRGGVGPLHF	TGTGCCACCAGCAGAGGGGGCGTTGGGCCCCTCCACTTT
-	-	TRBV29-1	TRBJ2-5	CSVNRVGETQYF	TGCAGCGTTAACAGGGTGGGCGAGACCCAGTACTTC